This T cell receptor beta chain stems from a study of STAT5B mutations in CD4+ large granular lymphocyte leukemia. Study as a whole: Healthy donors showed HLA-associated enrichment of the CDR3 'QG' motif. Study findings and constraints: 8/27 top patient clones versus 2/35 control clones were TRBV06-family. Patient CD4-sorted repertoires stayed more clonal than healthy ones after leukemic-clone removal.

Method: immunoSEQ multiplex PCR; TCRdb's copy keeps in-frame clones and lacks some. The sample holds 35,000 to 45,000 clones, 80% to 90% seen once. V was shortened by 3 bases and J by 4 bases, with 9 bases between the two germline ends. The CDR3 has 13 residues. In germline, CDR1 is SGHTA, CDR2 FQGNSA. As for this clone: The antigen remains unidentified.

Healthy controls were blood donor buffy coats. The origin of this receptor is a human donor in good health. J is TRBJ1-2 and V is TRBV7-2; no clear D gene. Sequencing was carried out using CD4+ T cells from blood buffy coats. In DNA, the CDR3 is TGTGCCAGCAGCTTTACAGCACGCTATGGCTACACCTTC. Protein sequence: CASSFTARYGYTF. Looking up the rest from reference TRBV7-2 and TRBJ1-2 gives the full variable domain: GAGVSQSPSNKVTEKGKDVELRCDPISGHTALYWYRQSLGQGLEFLIYFQGNSAPDKSGLPSDRFSAERTGGSVSTLTIQRTQQEDSAVYLCASSFTARYGYTFGSGTRLTVV.